This is a list of T cell receptor beta chains from one sample in a study of T cells in Graves' hyperthyroidism and ophthalmopathy. From the multiplex PCR reads, TCRdb called clonotypes with MiXCR, one entry per CDR3 protein. Here the sample spans roughly 350,000 distinct CDR3 sequences, roughly an eighth being singletons. Input material: blood. The receptors stem from a woman between 35 and 50 years old with Graves' ophthalmopathy. CDR3s include the opening cysteine and the closing phenylalanine or tryptophan. The D gene is left open where the match is weak. Clone size is given for some rows only: seen once, a few or many times, or a class if the clone is expanded.

J: TRBJ2-1
V: TRBV19
size: NA
D: NA
DNA: TGTGCCAGCCGGAGGGGGCCAGACAACAATGAGCAGTTCTTC
CDR3: CASRRGPDNNEQFF

J: TRBJ2-2
V: TRBV5-1
size: few
D: TRBD1
DNA: TGCGCCAGCAGCCCTAACAGGGGCACCGGGGAGCTGTTTTTT
CDR3: CASSPNRGTGELFF

J: TRBJ1-1
V: TRBV7-8
size: many
D: TRBD1
DNA: TGTGCCAGCAGACTCGACAGGGTGACTGAAGCTTTCTTT
CDR3: CASRLDRVTEAFF

J: TRBJ1-5
V: TRBV12-3/TRBV12-4
size: many
D: NA
DNA: TGTGCCAGCAGCTGGGGGGCGCGTAATCAGCCCCAGCATTTT
CDR3: CASSWGARNQPQHF

J: TRBJ2-7
V: TRBV27
size: few
D: NA
DNA: TGTGCCAGCAGTTACGCCGGGGCCAGCTACGAGCAGTACTTC
CDR3: CASSYAGASYEQYF

J: TRBJ2-7
V: TRBV20-1
size: many
D: TRBD2
DNA: TGCAGTGCAGAAGCCATCGGGACTAAGCTCTACGAGCAGTACTTC
CDR3: CSAEAIGTKLYEQYF

J: TRBJ2-5
V: TRBV7-2
size: many
D: TRBD2
DNA: TGTGCCAGCAGCTTAGTAGCGGGGGGCCGGGAGACCCAGTACTTC
CDR3: CASSLVAGGRETQYF

J: TRBJ2-1
V: TRBV2
size: few
D: NA
DNA: TGTGCCAGCAGCTACCCCCGGGGGGCCGGTGAGCAGTTCTTC
CDR3: CASSYPRGAGEQFF

J: TRBJ2-7
V: TRBV5-1
size: many
D: NA
DNA: TGCGCCAGCAGCTTGGGACAGGAGACCTACGAGCAGTACTTC
CDR3: CASSLGQETYEQYF

J: TRBJ2-7
V: TRBV19
size: few
D: TRBD1
DNA: TGTGCCAGTAGTATGTCACAGGGGGTATCCTACGAGCAGTACTTC
CDR3: CASSMSQGVSYEQYF

J: TRBJ2-5
V: TRBV20-1
size: many
D: TRBD1
DNA: TGCAGTGCTAGTGGGACAGATCAAGAGACCCAGTACTTC
CDR3: CSASGTDQETQYF

J: TRBJ1-6
V: TRBV27
size: NA
D: TRBD1
DNA: TGTGCCAACAGCCAGACAGGGGAGTACTATAATTCACCCCTCCACTTT
CDR3: CANSQTGEYYNSPLHF

J: TRBJ2-7
V: TRBV6-1
size: many
D: TRBD1
DNA: TGTGCCAGCAGGGCGCAGGGGGCTTACGAGCAGTACTTC
CDR3: CASRAQGAYEQYF

J: TRBJ2-5
V: TRBV19
size: many
D: TRBD1
DNA: TGTGCCAGTTCCGGGACAGGGGGGAAGACCCAGTACTTC
CDR3: CASSGTGGKTQYF

J: TRBJ2-7
V: TRBV20-1
size: many
D: NA
DNA: TGCAGTGCGAGGGACTCCCGCGTGGGCGAGCAGTACTTC
CDR3: CSARDSRVGEQYF

J: TRBJ2-1
V: TRBV7-9
size: few
D: NA
DNA: TGTGCCAGCAGCTTAGCCAGCAACAATGAGCAGTTCTTC
CDR3: CASSLASNNEQFF

J: TRBJ2-7
V: TRBV15
size: few
D: NA
DNA: TGTGCCACCAGCAGAGAAACGTCCTACGAGCAGTACTTC
CDR3: CATSRETSYEQYF

J: TRBJ1-1
V: TRBV2
size: many
D: NA
DNA: TGTGCCAGCAGTGAAGGATTAACAGTCCAGGCTTTCTTT
CDR3: CASSEGLTVQAFF

J: TRBJ2-1
V: TRBV2
size: many
D: TRBD1
DNA: TGTGCCAGCAGGAAGGGGACAGTTGGGAATGAGCAGTTCTTC
CDR3: CASRKGTVGNEQFF

J: TRBJ2-4
V: TRBV9
size: few
D: NA
DNA: TGTGCCAGCAGCGTAGGGGGTTCCAAAAACATTCGGTACTTC
CDR3: CASSVGGSKNIRYF

J: TRBJ2-2
V: TRBV6-1
size: NA
D: NA
DNA: TGTGCCAGCGAGTGGACGCAAGAAGGGACCGGGGAGCTGTTTTTT
CDR3: CASEWTQEGTGELFF

J: TRBJ1-1
V: TRBV2
size: many
D: NA
DNA: TGTGCCAGCATTCGAGAGATTGAAGCTTTCTTT
CDR3: CASIREIEAFF

J: TRBJ1-2
V: TRBV11-2
size: many
D: NA
DNA: TGTGCCAGCAGCCTACTGCTGGAAGGGGGGCGCGACTATGGCTACACCTTC
CDR3: CASSLLLEGGRDYGYTF

J: TRBJ1-1
V: TRBV2
size: many
D: TRBD1
DNA: TGTGCCAGCCAGGGACAGATGAACACTGAAGCTTTCTTT
CDR3: CASQGQMNTEAFF

J: TRBJ2-7
V: TRBV7-6
size: many
D: TRBD2
DNA: TGTGCCAGCAGCTTAGGAGCTAGCGGGAGGGGCACTTTGAGCTACGAGCAGTACTTC
CDR3: CASSLGASGRGTLSYEQYF

J: TRBJ2-3
V: TRBV18
size: few
D: NA
DNA: TGTGCCAGCTCACCCGATGGCACAGATACGCAGTATTTT
CDR3: CASSPDGTDTQYF

J: TRBJ1-1
V: TRBV28
size: NA
D: NA
DNA: TGTGCCAGCACTTCCCCCGGGCCTTCGAACACTGAAGCTTTCTTT
CDR3: CASTSPGPSNTEAFF

J: TRBJ2-1
V: TRBV3-1
size: NA
D: NA
DNA: TGTGCCAGCAGCCAAGGTACCGGGGGGCTCTACAATGAGCAGTTCTTC
CDR3: CASSQGTGGLYNEQFF

J: TRBJ2-7
V: TRBV11-2
size: many
D: NA
DNA: TGTGCCAGCAGCTTCGAGTCAGGGTTTGGCGAGCAGTACTTC
CDR3: CASSFESGFGEQYF

J: TRBJ1-5
V: TRBV5-1
size: many
D: TRBD1
DNA: TGCGCCAGCAGCTTTCTGGACAGGGGAGGTAATCAGCCCCAGCATTTT
CDR3: CASSFLDRGGNQPQHF

J: TRBJ2-7
V: TRBV28
size: NA
D: NA
DNA: TGTGCCAGCAGTTTTCTAGGGAGAGAAGGCGAGCAGTACTTC
CDR3: CASSFLGREGEQYF

J: TRBJ2-7
V: TRBV30
size: NA
D: NA
DNA: TGTGCCTGGAGTGGGGGGGCGTATCGGCAGTACTTC
CDR3: CAWSGGAYRQYF

J: TRBJ2-6
V: TRBV20-1
size: NA
D: NA
DNA: TGCAGTGCTAGGTCCCTACAGAGTTCTGGGGCCAACGTCCTGACTTTC
CDR3: CSARSLQSSGANVLTF

J: TRBJ1-1
V: TRBV2
size: many
D: NA
DNA: TGTGCCAGCAGTTCATTACAGCTCACTGAAGCTTTCTTT
CDR3: CASSSLQLTEAFF

J: TRBJ2-3
V: TRBV28
size: NA
D: TRBD1
DNA: TGTGCCAGCAGCCGGGACAGAACCACAGATACGCAGTATTTT
CDR3: CASSRDRTTDTQYF

J: TRBJ2-3
V: TRBV6-6
size: many
D: NA
DNA: TGTGCCAGCAGTTACTCGGGGACTAGCACAGATACGCAGTATTTT
CDR3: CASSYSGTSTDTQYF

J: TRBJ2-2
V: TRBV10-2
size: few
D: NA
DNA: TGCGCCAGCACCCCAGACACCGGGGAGCTGTTTTTT
CDR3: CASTPDTGELFF

J: TRBJ2-1
V: TRBV2
size: many
D: TRBD1
DNA: TGTGCCAGCATTAGAACAGGGGGCTCCTACAATGAGCAGTTCTTC
CDR3: CASIRTGGSYNEQFF

J: TRBJ2-1
V: TRBV7-9
size: NA
D: TRBD2
DNA: TGTGCCAGCAGCTTAGTAGCGACCGGGGTTGGGACTACACCATACAATGAGCAGTTCTTC
CDR3: CASSLVATGVGTTPYNEQFF

J: TRBJ2-1
V: TRBV18
size: NA
D: TRBD2
DNA: TGTGCCAGCTCACCTCGCGGGGGAGGGGAGTCCTACAATGAGCAGTTCTTC
CDR3: CASSPRGGGESYNEQFF

J: TRBJ1-6
V: TRBV6-1
size: many
D: NA
DNA: TGTGCCAGCAGTGAACTCGCGCAGGGGTGGGGGAATTCACCCCTCCACTTT
CDR3: CASSELAQGWGNSPLHF

J: TRBJ2-2
V: TRBV20-1
size: many
D: NA
DNA: TGCAGTGCTAGTCAGGGTGCCACCGGGGAGCTGTTTTTT
CDR3: CSASQGATGELFF

J: TRBJ2-2
V: TRBV11-3
size: NA
D: TRBD2
DNA: TGTGCCAGCAGCCCGACGGGGGGGATCGGGGAGCTGTTTTTT
CDR3: CASSPTGGIGELFF

J: TRBJ2-7
V: TRBV5-1
size: many
D: TRBD1
DNA: TGCGCCAGCACCCTAGGACAGGGGCGTTCCTACGAGCAGTACTTC
CDR3: CASTLGQGRSYEQYF

J: TRBJ2-7
V: TRBV12-3/TRBV12-4
size: many
D: NA
DNA: TGTGCCAGCAGTTTAGCGCGTAACAGCGAGCAGTACTTC
CDR3: CASSLARNSEQYF

J: TRBJ1-5
V: TRBV15
size: many
D: NA
DNA: TGTGCCACCAGCAGAGGGCCAGGGGATAATCAGCCCCAGCATTTT
CDR3: CATSRGPGDNQPQHF

J: TRBJ1-5
V: TRBV12-3/TRBV12-4
size: many
D: TRBD1
DNA: TGTGCCAGCCAGGGGGGGCTTAGCAATCAGCCCCAGCATTTT
CDR3: CASQGGLSNQPQHF

J: TRBJ2-7
V: TRBV5-1
size: few
D: NA
DNA: TGCGCCAGCAGCCCGGCAGGGTCGCGCGAGCAGTACTTC
CDR3: CASSPAGSREQYF

J: TRBJ1-2
V: TRBV11-2
size: many
D: NA
DNA: TGTGCCAGCACACCGGACGGAGCTAACTATGGCTACACCTTC
CDR3: CASTPDGANYGYTF

J: TRBJ2-6
V: TRBV19
size: NA
D: NA
DNA: TGTGCCAGTAGTATAGGGGCAGGCTCTGGGGCCAACGTCCTGACTTTC
CDR3: CASSIGAGSGANVLTF